A single sample gave rise to the 15 T cell receptor beta chains below, sequenced in a study of blood T cell repertoires in COVID-19. Clones were sequenced by immunoSEQ multiplex PCR, and TCRdb holds only the in-frame ones, with some missing. Among some 260,000 clones listed, roughly 85% were seen once. The specimen was peripheral blood. The source of these receptors is a woman in her late teens or twenties with acute or convalescent COVID-19.

The V call is TRBV3-1 (or the pseudogene TRBV3-2), the J call TRBJ2-1, with a tentative D call TRBD2 (6 bases). V was cut by 0 bases and J by 7 bases, with 19 bases left in between. CDR3 size: 17 residues. CDR1 is LGHDT and CDR2 is YNNKEL in the germline V gene (reference sequence). The CDR3 DNA reads as TGTGCCAGCAGCCAAGATCTCTCCGGGAGCAGTCTGAATGAGCAGTTCTTC. It specifies CASSQDLSGSSLNEQFF.

This rearrangement joins TRBV10-2 to TRBJ2-7; 15 positions agree with TRBD2. This CDR3 has 14 residues. Germline CDR1 reads WSHSY; CDR2 reads SAAADI. V was pared by 10 bases and J by 3 bases, with 4 bases of the junction left unmatched. The CDR3 DNA reads as TGCGCCACCGGGACTAGCGGGGGGAACTACGAGCAGTACTTC. This sequence encodes CATGTSGGNYEQYF.

The chain combines TRBV5-6 with TRBJ1-2; D uncertain. Trimming took off 1 base at V and 6 bases at J, with 16 bases between the two ends. Germline CDR1 and CDR2: SGHDT and YYEEEE. CDR3 length equals 15 residues. The CDR3 sequence: CASSLLPARFDGYTF. The CDR3 nucleotides are TGTGCCAGCAGCTTGTTGCCCGCGAGGTTCGATGGCTACACCTTC.

The table lists this clone with a count of one. This chain uses TRBV5-1 with TRBJ1-1, with 7 bases matching TRBD1. The CDR3 sequence is 16 residues long. V lost 3 bases, J lost 4 bases, and 12 bases stayed unmatched. Germline CDR1 SGHRS, CDR2 YFSETQ. CDR3 protein: CASSSTRQGSGTEAFF. The CDR3 nucleotides are TGCGCCAGCAGCTCAACTCGACAGGGATCGGGCACTGAAGCTTTCTTT.

The chain combines TRBV11-3 with TRBJ2-1, with TRBD1 matching over 9 bases. After removal of 3 bases from V and 8 bases from J, the junction contained 2 bases not matched to a gene. This CDR3 region has 13 residues. Germline CDR1 reads SGHNT; CDR2 reads YENEEA. This CDR3 reads CASSLDRGHEQFF. The CDR3, as DNA: TGTGCCAGCAGCTTGGACAGGGGCCATGAGCAGTTCTTC.

V and J are TRBV7-3 and TRBJ2-7; the match to TRBD2 covers 9 bases. From germline, CDR1 is SGHTA and CDR2 FQGTGA. This CDR3 has 16 amino acids. The ends lost 3 bases at V and 4 bases at J; junction bases unmatched: 10. CDR3 amino acids: CASSLGGGRAVYEQYF. Written as DNA, the CDR3 is TGTGCCAGCAGCTTGGGAGGCGGGAGGGCCGTTTACGAGCAGTACTTC.

The rearrangement joins TRBV5-1 to TRBJ2-1, with D maybe TRBD2 (5 bases). The CDR3 extends over 16 amino acids. In germline, CDR1 is SGHRS, CDR2 YFSETQ. Trimming cost V 3 bases and J 2 bases, with 15 bases left between them. DNA for the CDR3: TGCGCCAGCAGCTCCCAGGTGACTAAACCCTACAATGAGCAGTTCTTC. This sequence encodes CASSSQVTKPYNEQFF.

This clone was picked up one time. This chain joins TRBV15 and TRBJ2-1; D unclear. CDR1 LNHNV and CDR2 YYDKDF come from the germline V gene (reference sequence). V lost 0 bases, J lost 1 base, and 4 bases lay in between. The length of the CDR3 is 14 residues. The CDR3 sequence is CATSRDLSYNEQFF. CDR3 DNA sequence: TGTGCCACCAGCAGAGATTTATCCTACAATGAGCAGTTCTTC.

The rearrangement joins TRBV10-2 to TRBJ2-7; 13 bases align to TRBD2. The germline V gene has CDR1 WSHSY and CDR2 SAAADI. This CDR3 spans 15 amino acids. V shed 6 bases and J 4 bases; nucleotides not matched to a gene: 6. CDR3 coding DNA: TGCGCCAGCAGAGTAACTAGCGGGAGGGTATACGAGCAGTACTTC. Protein: CASRVTSGRVYEQYF.

The table lists this clone with a count of one. The junction departs from the called germline gene at one end, perhaps through a read error. V usage is TRBV20-1 and J usage is TRBJ2-1; 8 positions match TRBD1. Germline assignment: CDR1 DFQATT and CDR2 SNEGSKA (reference sequence). The CDR3 has 11 amino acids. The CDR3 DNA follows: TGCAGTGCTAGACCCTTACAGGGGGTGGTCTTC. Protein: CSARPLQGVVF.

This sequence joins TRBV27 and TRBJ1-1; no reliable D call. V was clipped by 2 bases and J by 1 base, with 11 bases between them. From germline, CDR1 is MNHEY and CDR2 SMNVEV (reference sequence). The CDR3 consists of 15 residues. This CDR3 is CASSLGVGGNTEAFF. The CDR3 DNA sequence: TGTGCCAGCAGTTTAGGAGTAGGAGGGAACACTGAAGCTTTCTTT.

The CDR3 DNA follows: TGTGCCTGGAGTGTGGGGAGGGCCCAGCATTTT. Protein sequence: CAWSVGRAQHF. The chain has TRBV30 and TRBJ1-5; D uncertain. The germline V gene encodes CDR1 GTSNPN and CDR2 SVGIG (reference sequence). V gave up 0 bases and J gave up 11 bases, with 8 bases separating them. The CDR3 is made up of 11 amino acids.

The genes are TRBV30 and TRBJ2-3; D is undetermined. V lost 2 bases to trimming and J lost 5 bases, with 14 bases between them. Per germline, CDR1 GTSNPN and CDR2 SVGIG (reference sequence). There are 14 residues in the CDR3. The CDR3 loop reads CAWSLSLPGDTQYF. CDR3 nucleotides: TGTGCCTGGAGTTTGTCCCTACCGGGAGATACGCAGTATTTT.

This chain connects TRBV10-3 to TRBJ1-1, with 8 bases identical to TRBD1. Germline assignment: CDR1 ENHRY and CDR2 SYGVKD. Unmatched junction bases numbered 9, after V lost 7 bases and J lost 2 bases. The CDR3 length is 15 residues. CDR3 sequence reads: CAINDPGQDNTEAFF. Written as DNA, the CDR3 is TGTGCCATCAACGATCCGGGACAGGATAACACTGAAGCTTTCTTT.

J is TRBJ1-4 and V is TRBV5-5; tentatively, D is TRBD1 (6 bases). The CDR3 is 14 residues long. Trimming left V 0 bases short and J 5 bases short, with 8 bases between. Germline V gives CDR1 SGHKS, CDR2 YYEKEE (reference sequence). The CDR3 bases are TGTGCCAGCAGCTTGGACAGGGTCAATGAAAAACTGTTTTTT. It specifies CASSLDRVNEKLFF. Based on the CDR3 plus reference TRBV5-5 and TRBJ1-4, the full variable domain is DAGVTQSPTHLIKTRGQQVTLRCSPISGHKSVSWYQQVLGQGPQFIFQYYEKEERGRGNFPDRFSARQFPNYSSELNVNALLLGDSALYLCASSLDRVNEKLFFGSGTQLSVL.